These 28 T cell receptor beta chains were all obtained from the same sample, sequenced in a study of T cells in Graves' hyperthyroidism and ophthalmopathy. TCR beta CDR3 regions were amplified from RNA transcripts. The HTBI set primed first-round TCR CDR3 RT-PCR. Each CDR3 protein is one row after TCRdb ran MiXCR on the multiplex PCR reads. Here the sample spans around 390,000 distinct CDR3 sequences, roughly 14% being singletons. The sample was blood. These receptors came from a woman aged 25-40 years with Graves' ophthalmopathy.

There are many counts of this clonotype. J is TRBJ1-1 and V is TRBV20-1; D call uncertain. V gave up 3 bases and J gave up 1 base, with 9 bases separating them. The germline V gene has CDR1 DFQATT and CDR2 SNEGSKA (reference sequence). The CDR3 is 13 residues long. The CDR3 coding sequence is TGCAGTGCTAGGGAGGGCGGGAACACTGAAGCTTTCTTT. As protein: CSAREGGNTEAFF.

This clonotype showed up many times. DNA for the CDR3: TGTGCCATCAGACTAAGCCCGGGACTGTCAAATACGAACACTGAAGCTTTCTTT. Its protein is CAIRLSPGLSNTNTEAFF. V is TRBV10-3 and J is TRBJ1-1; tentative D call: TRBD1 (5 bases). CDR3 length equals 18 residues. Between the trimmed V and J ends, which lost 6 bases and 1 base, there was a span of 24 bases. Germline V gene data show CDR1 as ENHRY and CDR2 as SYGVKD.

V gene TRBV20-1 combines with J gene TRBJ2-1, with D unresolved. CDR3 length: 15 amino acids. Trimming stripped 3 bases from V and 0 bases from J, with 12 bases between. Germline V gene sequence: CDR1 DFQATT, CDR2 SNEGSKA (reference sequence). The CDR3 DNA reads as TGCAGTGCTAGGGACGGCAAGAGCTCCTACAATGAGCAGTTCTTC. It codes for CSARDGKSSYNEQFF.

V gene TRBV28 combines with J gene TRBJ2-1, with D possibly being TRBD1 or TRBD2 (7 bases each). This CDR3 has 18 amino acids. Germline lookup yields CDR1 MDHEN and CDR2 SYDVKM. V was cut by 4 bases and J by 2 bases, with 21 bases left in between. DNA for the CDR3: TGTGCCAGCAGTTCCCACACCGGGACAGCGGGGCCCTACAATGAGCAGTTCTTC. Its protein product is CASSSHTGTAGPYNEQFF.

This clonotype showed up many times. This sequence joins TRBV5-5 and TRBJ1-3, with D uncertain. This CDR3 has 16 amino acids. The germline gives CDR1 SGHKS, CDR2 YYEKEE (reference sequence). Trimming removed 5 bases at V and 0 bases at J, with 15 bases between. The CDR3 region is CASSPFWSGSGNTIYF. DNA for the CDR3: TGTGCCAGCAGTCCTTTCTGGTCTGGCTCTGGAAACACCATATATTTT.

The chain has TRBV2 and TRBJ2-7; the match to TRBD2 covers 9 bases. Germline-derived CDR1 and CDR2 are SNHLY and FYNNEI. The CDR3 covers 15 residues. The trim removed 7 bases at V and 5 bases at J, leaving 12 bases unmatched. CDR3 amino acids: CASIKEGLAGDEQYF. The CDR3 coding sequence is TGTGCCAGCATCAAAGAGGGACTAGCTGGCGACGAGCAGTACTTC.

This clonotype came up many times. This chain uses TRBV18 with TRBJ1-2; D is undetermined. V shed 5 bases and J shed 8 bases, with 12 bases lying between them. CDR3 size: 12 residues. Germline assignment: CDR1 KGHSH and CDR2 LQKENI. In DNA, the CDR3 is TGTGCCAGCTCAACCTATCAGACCGGCTACACCTTC. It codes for CASSTYQTGYTF.

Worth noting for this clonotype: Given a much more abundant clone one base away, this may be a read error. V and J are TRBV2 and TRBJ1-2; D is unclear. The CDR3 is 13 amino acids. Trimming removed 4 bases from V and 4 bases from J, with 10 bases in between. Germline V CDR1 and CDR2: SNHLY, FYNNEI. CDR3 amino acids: CASSGGQSYGYTF. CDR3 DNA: TGTGCCAGCAGTGGAGGGCAGTCCTATGGCTACACCTTC.

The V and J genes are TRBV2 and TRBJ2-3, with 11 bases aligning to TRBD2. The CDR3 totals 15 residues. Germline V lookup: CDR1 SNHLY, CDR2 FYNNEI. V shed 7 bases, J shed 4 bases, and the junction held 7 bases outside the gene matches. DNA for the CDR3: TGTGCCAGCAAGCGTCGGACTAGCGGGCCAGATACGCAGTATTTT. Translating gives CASKRRTSGPDTQYF.

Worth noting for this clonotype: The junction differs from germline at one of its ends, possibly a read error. The CDR3 here is CASSGPGQTYEQYF. CDR3 DNA sequence: TGCGCCAGCAGCGGGCCGGGACAGACCTACGAGCAGTACTTC. The gene calls are TRBV7-9 and TRBJ2-7; the D gene is possibly TRBD1 (7 bases). Looked up from germline, CDR1 is SEHNR and CDR2 is FQNEAQ (reference sequence). This CDR3 has 14 residues.

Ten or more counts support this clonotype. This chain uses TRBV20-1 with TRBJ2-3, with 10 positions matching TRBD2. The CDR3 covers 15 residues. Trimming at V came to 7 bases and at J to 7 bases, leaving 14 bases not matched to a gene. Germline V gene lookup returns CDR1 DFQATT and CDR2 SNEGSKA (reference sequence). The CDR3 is CSVRAGGGAQHTQYF. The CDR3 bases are TGCAGTGTGAGAGCGGGGGGGGGGGCACAACATACGCAGTATTTT.

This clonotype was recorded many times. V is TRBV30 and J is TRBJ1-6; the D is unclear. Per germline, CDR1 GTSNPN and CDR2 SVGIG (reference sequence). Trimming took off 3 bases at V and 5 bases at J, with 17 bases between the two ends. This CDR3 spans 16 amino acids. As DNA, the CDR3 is TGTGCCTGGAGCGCGCTCATCGGCAGCAATAATTCACCCCTCCACTTT. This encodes CAWSALIGSNNSPLHF.

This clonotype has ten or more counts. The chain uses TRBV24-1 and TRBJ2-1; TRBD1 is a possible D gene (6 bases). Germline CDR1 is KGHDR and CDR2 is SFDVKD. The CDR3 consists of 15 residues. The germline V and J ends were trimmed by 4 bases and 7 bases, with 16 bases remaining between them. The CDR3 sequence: CATSDPGVGTNEQFF. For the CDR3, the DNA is TGTGCCACCAGTGACCCAGGGGTGGGTACGAATGAGCAGTTCTTC.

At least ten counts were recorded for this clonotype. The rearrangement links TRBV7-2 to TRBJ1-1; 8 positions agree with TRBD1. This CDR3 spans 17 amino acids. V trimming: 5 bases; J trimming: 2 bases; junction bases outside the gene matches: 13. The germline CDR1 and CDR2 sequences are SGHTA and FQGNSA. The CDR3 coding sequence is TGTGCCAGCAGCCCCTTGAGACAGGGGAATATCAACACTGAAGCTTTCTTT. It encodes CASSPLRQGNINTEAFF. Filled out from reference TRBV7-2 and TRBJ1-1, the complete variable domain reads GAGVSQSPSNKVTEKGKDVELRCDPISGHTALYWYRQSLGQGLEFLIYFQGNSAPDKSGLPSDRFSAERTGGSVSTLTIQRTQQEDSAVYLCASSPLRQGNINTEAFFGQGTRLTVV.

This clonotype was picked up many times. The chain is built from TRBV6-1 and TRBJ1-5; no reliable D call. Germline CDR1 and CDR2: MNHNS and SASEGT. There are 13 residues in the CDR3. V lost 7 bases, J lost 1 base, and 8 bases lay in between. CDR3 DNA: TGTGCCAGCAATCCATGGAGCAATCAGCCCCAGCATTTT. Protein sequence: CASNPWSNQPQHF.

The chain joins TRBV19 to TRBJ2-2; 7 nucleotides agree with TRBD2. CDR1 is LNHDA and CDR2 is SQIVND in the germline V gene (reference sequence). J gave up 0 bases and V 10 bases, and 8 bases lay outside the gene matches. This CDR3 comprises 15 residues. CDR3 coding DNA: TGTGCCACCTTAGGCGGGGGAGCGAACACCGGGGAGCTGTTTTTT. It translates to CATLGGGANTGELFF.

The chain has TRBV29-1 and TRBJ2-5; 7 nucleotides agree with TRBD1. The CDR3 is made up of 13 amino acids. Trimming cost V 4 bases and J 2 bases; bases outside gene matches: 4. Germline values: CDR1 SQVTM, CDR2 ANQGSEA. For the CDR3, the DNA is TGCAGCGTTGTATCCAGGGGGCAAGAGACCCAGTACTTC. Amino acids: CSVVSRGQETQYF.

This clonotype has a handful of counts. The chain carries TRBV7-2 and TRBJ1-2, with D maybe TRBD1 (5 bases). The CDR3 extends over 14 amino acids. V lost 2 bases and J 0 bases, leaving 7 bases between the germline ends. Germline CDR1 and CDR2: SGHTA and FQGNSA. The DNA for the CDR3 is TGTGCCAGCAGCTTACTGACAGCTAACTATGGCTACACCTTC. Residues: CASSLLTANYGYTF.

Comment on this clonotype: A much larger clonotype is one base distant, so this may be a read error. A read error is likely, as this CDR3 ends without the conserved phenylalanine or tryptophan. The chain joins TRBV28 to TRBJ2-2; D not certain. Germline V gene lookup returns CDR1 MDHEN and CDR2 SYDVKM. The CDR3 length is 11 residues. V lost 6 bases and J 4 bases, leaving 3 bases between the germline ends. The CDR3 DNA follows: TGTGCCAGCAGGGTCACCGGGGAGCTGTTTCTT. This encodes CASRVTGELFL.

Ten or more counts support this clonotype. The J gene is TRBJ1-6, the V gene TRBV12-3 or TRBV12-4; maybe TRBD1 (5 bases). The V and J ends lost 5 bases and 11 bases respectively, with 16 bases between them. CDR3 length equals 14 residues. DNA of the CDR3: TGTGCCAGCAGTCCAGGGCCCAACCTACCACCCCTCCACTTT. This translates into CASSPGPNLPPLHF.

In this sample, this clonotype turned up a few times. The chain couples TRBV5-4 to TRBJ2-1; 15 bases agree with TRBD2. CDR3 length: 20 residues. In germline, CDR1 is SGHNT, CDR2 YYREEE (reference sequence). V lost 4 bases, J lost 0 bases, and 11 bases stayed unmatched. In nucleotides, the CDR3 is TGTGCCAGCAGCCTAGGTTTTGGGACTAGCGGGGGGAGCTCCTACAATGAGCAGTTCTTC. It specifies CASSLGFGTSGGSSYNEQFF.

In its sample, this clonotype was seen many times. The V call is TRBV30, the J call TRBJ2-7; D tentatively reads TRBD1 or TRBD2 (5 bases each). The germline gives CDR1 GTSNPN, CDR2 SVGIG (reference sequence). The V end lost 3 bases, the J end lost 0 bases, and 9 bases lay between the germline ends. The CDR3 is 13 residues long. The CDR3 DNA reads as TGTGCCTGGAGCGGGGCCCTCTCCTACGAGCAGTACTTC. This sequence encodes CAWSGALSYEQYF.

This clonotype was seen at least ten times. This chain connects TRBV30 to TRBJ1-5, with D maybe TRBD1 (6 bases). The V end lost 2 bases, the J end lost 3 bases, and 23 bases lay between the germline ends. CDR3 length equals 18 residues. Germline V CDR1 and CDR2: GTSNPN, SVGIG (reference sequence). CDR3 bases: TGTGCCTGGAGTCAGGGACATTCAAGAACAGGCTCCAATCAGCCCCAGCATTTT. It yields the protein CAWSQGHSRTGSNQPQHF.

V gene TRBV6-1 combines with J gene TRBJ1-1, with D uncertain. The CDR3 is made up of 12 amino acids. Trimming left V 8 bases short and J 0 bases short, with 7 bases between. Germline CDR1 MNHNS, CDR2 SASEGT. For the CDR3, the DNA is TGTGCCAGCGGACCGATGAACACTGAAGCTTTCTTT. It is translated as CASGPMNTEAFF.

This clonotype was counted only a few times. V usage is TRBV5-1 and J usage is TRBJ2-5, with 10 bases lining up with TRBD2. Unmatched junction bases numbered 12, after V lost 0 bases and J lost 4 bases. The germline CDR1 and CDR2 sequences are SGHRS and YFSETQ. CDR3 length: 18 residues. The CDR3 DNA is TGCGCCAGCAGCTTGGACCCTGGGAAGCGGGGGGGCCTAGAGACCCAGTACTTC. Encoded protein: CASSLDPGKRGGLETQYF.

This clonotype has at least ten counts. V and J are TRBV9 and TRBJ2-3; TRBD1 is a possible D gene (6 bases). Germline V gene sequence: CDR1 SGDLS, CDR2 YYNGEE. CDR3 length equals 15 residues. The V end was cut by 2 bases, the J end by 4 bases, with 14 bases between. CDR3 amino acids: CASSVDSLESDTQYF. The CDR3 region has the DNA TGTGCCAGCAGCGTGGACAGCTTGGAATCAGATACGCAGTATTTT.

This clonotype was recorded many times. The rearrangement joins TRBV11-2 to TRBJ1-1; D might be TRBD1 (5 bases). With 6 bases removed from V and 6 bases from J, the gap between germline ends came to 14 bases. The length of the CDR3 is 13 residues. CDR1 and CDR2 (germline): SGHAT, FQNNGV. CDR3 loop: CASRGPGSPEAFF. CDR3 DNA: TGTGCCAGCAGGGGGCCAGGGAGCCCTGAAGCTTTCTTT.

The CDR3 DNA reads as TGCAGTGCTAGGGGACTAGCGGGGGGGCAGGGCACAGATACGCAGTATTTT. It yields the protein CSARGLAGGQGTDTQYF. The J gene is TRBJ2-3, the V gene TRBV20-1; 16 bases line up with TRBD2. Germline CDR1 and CDR2: DFQATT and SNEGSKA (reference sequence). Losses at the gene ends were 3 bases for V and 1 base for J; bases not matched to a gene: 4. This CDR3 has 17 amino acids.